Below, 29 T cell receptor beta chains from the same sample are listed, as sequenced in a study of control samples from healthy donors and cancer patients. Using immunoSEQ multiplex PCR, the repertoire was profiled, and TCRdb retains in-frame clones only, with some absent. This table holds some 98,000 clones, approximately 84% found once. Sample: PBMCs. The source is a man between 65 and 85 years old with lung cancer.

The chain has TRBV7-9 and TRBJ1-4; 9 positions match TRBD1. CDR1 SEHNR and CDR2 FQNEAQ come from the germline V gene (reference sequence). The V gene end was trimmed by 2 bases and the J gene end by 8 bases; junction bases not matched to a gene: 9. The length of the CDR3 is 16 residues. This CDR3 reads CASSLYGTGLTEKLFF. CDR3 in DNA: TGTGCCAGCAGCTTATACGGGACAGGGCTTACGGAAAAACTGTTTTTT.

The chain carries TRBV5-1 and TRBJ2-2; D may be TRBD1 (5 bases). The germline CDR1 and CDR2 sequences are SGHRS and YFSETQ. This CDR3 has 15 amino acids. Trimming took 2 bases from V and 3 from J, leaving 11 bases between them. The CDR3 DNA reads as TGCGCCAGCAGCTTCCTCGACAGCTACACCGGGGAGCTGTTTTTT. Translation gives CASSFLDSYTGELFF.

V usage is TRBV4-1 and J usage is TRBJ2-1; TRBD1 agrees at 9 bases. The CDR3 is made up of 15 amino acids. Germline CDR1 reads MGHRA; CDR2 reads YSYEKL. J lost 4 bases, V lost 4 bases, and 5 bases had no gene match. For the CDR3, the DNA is TGCGCCAGCAGCCTGGCCGGGACAGGGTACAATGAGCAGTTCTTC. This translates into CASSLAGTGYNEQFF.

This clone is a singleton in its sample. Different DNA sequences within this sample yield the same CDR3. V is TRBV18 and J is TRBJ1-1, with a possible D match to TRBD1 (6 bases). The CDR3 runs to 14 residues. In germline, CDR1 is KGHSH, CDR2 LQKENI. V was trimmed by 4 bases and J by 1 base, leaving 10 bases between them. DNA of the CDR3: TGTGCCAGCTCACGGGACACTAAGAACACTGAAGCTTTCTTT. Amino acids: CASSRDTKNTEAFF.

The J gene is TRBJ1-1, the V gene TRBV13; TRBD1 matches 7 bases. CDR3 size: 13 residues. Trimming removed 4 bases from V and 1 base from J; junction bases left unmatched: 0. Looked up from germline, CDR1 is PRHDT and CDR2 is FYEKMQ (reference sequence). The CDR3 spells CASSYRGNTEAFF. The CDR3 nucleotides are TGTGCCAGCAGCTACAGGGGGAACACTGAAGCTTTCTTT.

The CDR3 reads CASDRGSEAFF. Here the CDR3 DNA reads TGTGCCAGCGACAGGGGCTCTGAAGCTTTCTTT. This chain connects TRBV2 to TRBJ1-1; 8 bases agree with TRBD1. CDR1 is SNHLY, CDR2 FYNNEI, per germline. Unmatched junction bases numbered 2, after V lost 8 bases and J lost 6 bases. This CDR3 spans 11 amino acids.

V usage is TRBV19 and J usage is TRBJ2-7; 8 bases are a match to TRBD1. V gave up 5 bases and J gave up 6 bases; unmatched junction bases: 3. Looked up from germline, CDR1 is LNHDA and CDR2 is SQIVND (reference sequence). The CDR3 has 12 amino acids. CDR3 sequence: CASSQGASEQYF. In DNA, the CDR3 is TGTGCCAGTAGTCAGGGGGCCAGCGAGCAGTACTTC.

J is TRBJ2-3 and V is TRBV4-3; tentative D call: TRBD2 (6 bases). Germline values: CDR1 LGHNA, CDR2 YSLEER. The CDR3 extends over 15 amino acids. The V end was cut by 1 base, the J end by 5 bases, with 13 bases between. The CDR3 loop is CASSQGTSPGDTQYF. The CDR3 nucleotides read TGCGCCAGCAGCCAAGGTACTAGCCCGGGAGATACGCAGTATTTT.

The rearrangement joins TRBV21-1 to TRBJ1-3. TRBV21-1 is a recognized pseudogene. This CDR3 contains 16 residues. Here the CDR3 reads CASSKERPYSGNTIYF. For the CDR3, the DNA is TGTGCCAGCAGCAAGGAGAGGCCTTACTCTGGAAACACCATATATTTT.

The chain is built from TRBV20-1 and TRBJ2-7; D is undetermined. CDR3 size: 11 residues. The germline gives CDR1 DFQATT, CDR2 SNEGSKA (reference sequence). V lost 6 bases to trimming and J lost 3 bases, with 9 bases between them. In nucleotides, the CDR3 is TGCAGTGCCACAGACATCTACGAGCAGTACTTC. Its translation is CSATDIYEQYF.

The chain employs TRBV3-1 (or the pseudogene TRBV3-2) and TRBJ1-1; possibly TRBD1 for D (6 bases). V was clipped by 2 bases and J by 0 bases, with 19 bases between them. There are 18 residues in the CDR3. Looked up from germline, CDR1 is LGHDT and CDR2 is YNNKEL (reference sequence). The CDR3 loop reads CASSQLTGLLCMNTEAFF. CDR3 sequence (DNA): TGTGCCAGCAGCCAACTGACAGGCCTCCTTTGCATGAACACTGAAGCTTTCTTT.

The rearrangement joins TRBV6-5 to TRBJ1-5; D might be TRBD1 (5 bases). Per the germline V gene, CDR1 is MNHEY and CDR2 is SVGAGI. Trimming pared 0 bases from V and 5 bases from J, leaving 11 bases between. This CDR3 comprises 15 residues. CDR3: CASSYSGLGDQPQHF. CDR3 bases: TGTGCCAGCAGTTACTCGGGTTTAGGGGATCAGCCCCAGCATTTT.

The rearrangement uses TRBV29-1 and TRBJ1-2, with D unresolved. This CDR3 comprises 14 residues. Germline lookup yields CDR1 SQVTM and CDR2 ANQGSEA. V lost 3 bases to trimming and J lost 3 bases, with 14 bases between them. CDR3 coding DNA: TGCAGCGTTGACGAGCTATCAGGCGACTATGGCTACACCTTC. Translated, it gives CSVDELSGDYGYTF.

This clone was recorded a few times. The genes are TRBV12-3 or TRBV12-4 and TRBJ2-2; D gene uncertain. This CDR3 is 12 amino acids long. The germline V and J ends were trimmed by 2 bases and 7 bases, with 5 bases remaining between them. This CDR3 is CASSLNYGELFF. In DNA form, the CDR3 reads TGTGCCAGCAGTTTAAATTACGGGGAGCTGTTTTTT.

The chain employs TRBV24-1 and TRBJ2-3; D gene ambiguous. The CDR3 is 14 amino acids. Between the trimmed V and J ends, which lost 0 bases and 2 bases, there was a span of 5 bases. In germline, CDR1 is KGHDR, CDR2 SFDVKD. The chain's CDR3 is CATSDLGNTDTQYF. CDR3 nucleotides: TGTGCCACCAGTGATTTGGGGAACACAGATACGCAGTATTTT.

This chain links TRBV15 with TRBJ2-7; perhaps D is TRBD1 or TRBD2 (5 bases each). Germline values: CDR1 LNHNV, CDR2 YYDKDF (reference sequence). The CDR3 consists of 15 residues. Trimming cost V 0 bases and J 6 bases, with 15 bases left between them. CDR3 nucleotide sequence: TGTGCCACCAGCAGAGAGAGGGGAAATTGGGCCGAGCAGTACTTC. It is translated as CATSRERGNWAEQYF.

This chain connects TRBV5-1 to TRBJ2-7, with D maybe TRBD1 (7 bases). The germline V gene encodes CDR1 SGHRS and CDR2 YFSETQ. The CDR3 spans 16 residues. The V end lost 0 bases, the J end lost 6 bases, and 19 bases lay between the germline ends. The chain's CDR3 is CASSLEARGPAGEQYF. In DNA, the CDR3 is TGCGCCAGCAGCTTGGAGGCGAGGGGGCCAGCGGGCGAGCAGTACTTC.

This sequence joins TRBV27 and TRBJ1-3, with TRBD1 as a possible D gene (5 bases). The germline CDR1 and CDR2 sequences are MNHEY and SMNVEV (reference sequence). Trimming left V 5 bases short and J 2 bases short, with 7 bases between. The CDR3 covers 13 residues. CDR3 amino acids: CASSLGAGNTIYF. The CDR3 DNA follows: TGTGCCAGCAGTCTAGGGGCTGGAAACACCATATATTTT.

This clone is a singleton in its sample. The CDR3 region is CASSGGETYEQYF. The CDR3 coding sequence is TGTGCCAGCTCAGGAGGGGAGACCTACGAGCAGTACTTC. This chain connects TRBV18 to TRBJ2-7, with D perhaps matching TRBD2 (6 bases). The CDR3 is made up of 13 amino acids. The germline V and J ends were trimmed by 5 bases and 2 bases, with 10 bases remaining between them. CDR1 and CDR2 (germline): KGHSH, LQKENI.

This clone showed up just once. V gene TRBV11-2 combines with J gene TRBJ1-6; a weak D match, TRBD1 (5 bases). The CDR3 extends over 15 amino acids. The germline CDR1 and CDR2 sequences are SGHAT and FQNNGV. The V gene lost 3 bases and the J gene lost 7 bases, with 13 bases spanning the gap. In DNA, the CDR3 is TGTGCCAGCAGCTTGTCGACAGCAGAGAATTCACCCCTCCACTTT. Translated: CASSLSTAENSPLHF.

Here the CDR3 reads CASSLIIGGNTIYF. The CDR3 bases are TGTGCCAGCAGCTTAATTATTGGGGGAAACACCATATATTTT. The J gene is TRBJ1-3, the V gene TRBV11-2, with D unclear. V dropped 2 bases and J dropped 4 bases, with 9 bases sitting between them. CDR3 length: 14 amino acids. Looked up from germline, CDR1 is SGHAT and CDR2 is FQNNGV.

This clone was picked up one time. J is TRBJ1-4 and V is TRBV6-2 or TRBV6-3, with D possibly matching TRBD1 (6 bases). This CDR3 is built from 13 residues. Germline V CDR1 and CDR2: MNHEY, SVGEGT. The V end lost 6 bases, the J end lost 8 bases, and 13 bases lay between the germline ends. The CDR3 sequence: CASSPTGNEKLFF. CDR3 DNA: TGTGCCAGCAGCCCCACAGGGAACGAAAAACTGTTTTTT.

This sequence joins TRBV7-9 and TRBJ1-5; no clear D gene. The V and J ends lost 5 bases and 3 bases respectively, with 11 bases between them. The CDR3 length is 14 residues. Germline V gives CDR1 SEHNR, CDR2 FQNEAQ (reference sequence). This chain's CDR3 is CASSKVRDNQPQHF. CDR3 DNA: TGTGCCAGCAGCAAAGTACGGGACAATCAGCCCCAGCATTTT.

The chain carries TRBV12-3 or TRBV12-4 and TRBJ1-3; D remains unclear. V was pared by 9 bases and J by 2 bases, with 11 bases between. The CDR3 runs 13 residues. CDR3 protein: CASSIAAGNTIYF. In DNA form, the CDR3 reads TGTGCCAGTTCGATAGCTGCTGGAAACACCATATATTTT.

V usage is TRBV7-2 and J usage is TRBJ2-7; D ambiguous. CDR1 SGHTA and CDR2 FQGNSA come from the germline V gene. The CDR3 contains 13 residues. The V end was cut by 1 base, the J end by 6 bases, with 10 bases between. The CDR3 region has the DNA TGTGCCAGCAGCTTAGGAGATAAGCGCGAGCAGTACTTC. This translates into CASSLGDKREQYF.

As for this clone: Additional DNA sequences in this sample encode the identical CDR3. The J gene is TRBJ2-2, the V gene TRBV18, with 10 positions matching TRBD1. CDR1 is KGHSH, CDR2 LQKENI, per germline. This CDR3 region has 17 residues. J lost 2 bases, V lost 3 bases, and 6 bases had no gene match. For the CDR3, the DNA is TGTGCCAGCTCACCCCTCCGGACAGGGGGAAACACCGGGGAGCTGTTTTTT. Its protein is CASSPLRTGGNTGELFF.

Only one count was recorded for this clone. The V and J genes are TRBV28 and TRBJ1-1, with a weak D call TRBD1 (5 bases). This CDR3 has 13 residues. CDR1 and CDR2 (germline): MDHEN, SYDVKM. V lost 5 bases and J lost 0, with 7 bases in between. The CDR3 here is CASSQGMNTEAFF. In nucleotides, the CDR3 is TGTGCCAGCAGTCAGGGCATGAACACTGAAGCTTTCTTT.

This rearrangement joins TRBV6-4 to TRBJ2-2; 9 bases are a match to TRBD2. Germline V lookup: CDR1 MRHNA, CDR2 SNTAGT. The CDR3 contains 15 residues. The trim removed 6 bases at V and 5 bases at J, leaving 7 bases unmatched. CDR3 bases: TGTGCCAGCAGCCGGACTAGCGAGCGAACCGGGGAGCTGTTTTTT. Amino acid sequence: CASSRTSERTGELFF.

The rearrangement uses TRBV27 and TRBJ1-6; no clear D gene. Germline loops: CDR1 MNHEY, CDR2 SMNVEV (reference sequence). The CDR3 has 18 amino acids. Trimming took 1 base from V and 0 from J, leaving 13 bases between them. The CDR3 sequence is CASSLWSGASSYNSPLHF. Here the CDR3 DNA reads TGTGCCAGCAGTTTATGGTCCGGAGCCTCCTCCTATAATTCACCCCTCCACTTT.